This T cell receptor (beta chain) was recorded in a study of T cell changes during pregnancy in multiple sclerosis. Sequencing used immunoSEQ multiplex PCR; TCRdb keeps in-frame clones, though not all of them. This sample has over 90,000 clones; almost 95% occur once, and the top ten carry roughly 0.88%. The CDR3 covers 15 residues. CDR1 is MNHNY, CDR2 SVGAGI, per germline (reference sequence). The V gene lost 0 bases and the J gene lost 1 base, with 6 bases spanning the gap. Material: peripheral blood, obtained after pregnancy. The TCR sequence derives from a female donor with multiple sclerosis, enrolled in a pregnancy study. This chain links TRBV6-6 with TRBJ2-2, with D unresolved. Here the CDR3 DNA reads TGTGCCAGCAGTTACTCGAATAGGAACACCGGGGAGCTGTTTTTT. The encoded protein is CASSYSNRNTGELFF.